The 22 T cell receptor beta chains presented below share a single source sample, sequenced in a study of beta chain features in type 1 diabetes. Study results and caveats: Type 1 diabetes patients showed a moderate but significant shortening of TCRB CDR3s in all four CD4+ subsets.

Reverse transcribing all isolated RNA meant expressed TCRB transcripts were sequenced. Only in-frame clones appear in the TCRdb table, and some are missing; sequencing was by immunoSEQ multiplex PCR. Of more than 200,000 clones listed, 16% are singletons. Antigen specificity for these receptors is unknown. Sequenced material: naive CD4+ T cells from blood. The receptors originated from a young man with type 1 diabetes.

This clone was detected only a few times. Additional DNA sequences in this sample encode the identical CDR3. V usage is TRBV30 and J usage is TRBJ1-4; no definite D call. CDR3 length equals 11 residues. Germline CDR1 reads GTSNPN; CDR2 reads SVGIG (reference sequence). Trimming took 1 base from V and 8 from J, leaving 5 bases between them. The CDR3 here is CAWSAAEKLFF. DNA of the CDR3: TGTGCCTGGAGTGCTGCGGAAAAACTGTTTTTT.

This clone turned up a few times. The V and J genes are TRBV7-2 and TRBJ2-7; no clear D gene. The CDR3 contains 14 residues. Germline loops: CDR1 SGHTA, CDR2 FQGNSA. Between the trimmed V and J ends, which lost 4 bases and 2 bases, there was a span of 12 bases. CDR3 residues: CASSSSGGPYEQYF. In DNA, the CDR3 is TGTGCCAGCAGCTCCTCGGGCGGACCCTACGAGCAGTACTTC. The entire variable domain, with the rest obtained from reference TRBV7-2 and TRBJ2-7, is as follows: GAGVSQSPSNKVTEKGKDVELRCDPISGHTALYWYRQSLGQGLEFLIYFQGNSAPDKSGLPSDRFSAERTGGSVSTLTIQRTQQEDSAVYLCASSSSGGPYEQYFGPGTRLTVT.

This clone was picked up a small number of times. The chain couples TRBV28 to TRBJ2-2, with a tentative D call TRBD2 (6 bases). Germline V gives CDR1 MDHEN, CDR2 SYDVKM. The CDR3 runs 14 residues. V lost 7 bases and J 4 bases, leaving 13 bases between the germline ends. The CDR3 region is CASKGQGLTGELFF. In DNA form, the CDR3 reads TGTGCCAGCAAGGGGCAGGGACTCACCGGGGAGCTGTTTTTT.

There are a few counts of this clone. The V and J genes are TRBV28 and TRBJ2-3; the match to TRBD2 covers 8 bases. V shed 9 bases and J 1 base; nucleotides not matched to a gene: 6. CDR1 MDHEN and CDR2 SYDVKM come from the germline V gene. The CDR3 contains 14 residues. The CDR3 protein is CASLSGTGTDTQYF. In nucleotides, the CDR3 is TGTGCCAGTCTTAGCGGGACCGGCACAGATACGCAGTATTTT. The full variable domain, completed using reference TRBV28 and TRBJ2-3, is DVKVTQSSRYLVKRTGEKVFLECVQDMDHENMFWYRQDPGLGLRLIYFSYDVKMKEKGDIPEGYSVSREKKERFSLILESASTNQTSMYLCASLSGTGTDTQYFGPGTRLTVL.

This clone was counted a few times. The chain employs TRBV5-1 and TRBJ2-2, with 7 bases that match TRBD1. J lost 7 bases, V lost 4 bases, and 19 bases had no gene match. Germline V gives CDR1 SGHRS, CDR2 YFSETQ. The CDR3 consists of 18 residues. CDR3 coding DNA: TGCGCCAGCAGCCGCTTACCGCCCGGGACAGCTGACGGCGGGGAGCTGTTTTTT. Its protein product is CASSRLPPGTADGGELFF.

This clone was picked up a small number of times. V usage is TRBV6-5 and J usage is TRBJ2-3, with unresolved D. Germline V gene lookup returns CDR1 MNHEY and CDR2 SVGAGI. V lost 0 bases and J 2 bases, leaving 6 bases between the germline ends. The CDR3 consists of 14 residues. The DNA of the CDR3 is TGTGCCAGCAGTTACTCTAGCACCACAGATACGCAGTATTTT. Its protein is CASSYSSTTDTQYF.

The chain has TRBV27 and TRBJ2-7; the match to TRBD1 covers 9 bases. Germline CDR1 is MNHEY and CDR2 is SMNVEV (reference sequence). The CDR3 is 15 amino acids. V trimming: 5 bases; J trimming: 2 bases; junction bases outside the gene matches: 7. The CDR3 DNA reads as TGTGCCAGCAGTCGATCGGGACAGGGAGCCTACGAGCAGTACTTC. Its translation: CASSRSGQGAYEQYF.

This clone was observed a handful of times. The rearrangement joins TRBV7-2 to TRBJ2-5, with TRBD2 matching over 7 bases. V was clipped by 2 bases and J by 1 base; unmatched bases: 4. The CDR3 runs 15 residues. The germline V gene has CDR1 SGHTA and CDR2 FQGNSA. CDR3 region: CASSLSGVAQETQYF. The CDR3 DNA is TGTGCCAGCAGCTTAAGCGGGGTGGCCCAAGAGACCCAGTACTTC.

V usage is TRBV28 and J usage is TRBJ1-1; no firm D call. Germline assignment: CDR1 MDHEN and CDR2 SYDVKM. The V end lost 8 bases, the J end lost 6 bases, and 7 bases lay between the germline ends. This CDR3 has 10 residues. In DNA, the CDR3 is TGTGCCAGCGGTGGCCCTGAAGCTTTCTTT. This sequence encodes CASGGPEAFF.

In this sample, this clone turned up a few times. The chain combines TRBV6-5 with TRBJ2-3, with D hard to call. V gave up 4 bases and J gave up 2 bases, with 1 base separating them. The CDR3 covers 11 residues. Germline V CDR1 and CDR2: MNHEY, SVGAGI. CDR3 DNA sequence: TGTGCCAGCAGTTCCACAGATACGCAGTATTTT. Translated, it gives CASSSTDTQYF.

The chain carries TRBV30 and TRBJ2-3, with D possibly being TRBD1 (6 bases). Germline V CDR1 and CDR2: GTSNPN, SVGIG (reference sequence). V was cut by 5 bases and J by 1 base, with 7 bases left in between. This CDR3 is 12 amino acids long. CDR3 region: CAWDRRTDTQYF. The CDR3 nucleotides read TGTGCCTGGGACAGGCGCACAGATACGCAGTATTTT.

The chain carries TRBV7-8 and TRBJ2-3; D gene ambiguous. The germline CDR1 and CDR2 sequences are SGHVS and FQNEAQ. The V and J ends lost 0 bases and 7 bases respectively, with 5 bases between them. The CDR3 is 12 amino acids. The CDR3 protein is CASSLAGNTQYF. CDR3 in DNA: TGTGCCAGCAGCTTAGCGGGAAATACGCAGTATTTT. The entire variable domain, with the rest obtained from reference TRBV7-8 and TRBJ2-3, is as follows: GAGVSQSPRYKVAKRGQDVALRCDPISGHVSLFWYQQALGQGPEFLTYFQNEAQLDKSGLPSDRFFAERPEGSVSTLKIQRTQQEDSAVYLCASSLAGNTQYFGPGTRLTVL.

The CDR3: CASSLLTSSYEQYF. In DNA, the CDR3 is TGTGCCAGCAGCTTATTAACGAGTTCCTACGAGCAGTACTTC. The V gene is TRBV13, the J gene TRBJ2-7; D uncertain. Germline V gene sequence: CDR1 PRHDT, CDR2 FYEKMQ (reference sequence). Trimming left V 2 bases short and J 1 base short, with 9 bases between. CDR3 length: 14 amino acids.

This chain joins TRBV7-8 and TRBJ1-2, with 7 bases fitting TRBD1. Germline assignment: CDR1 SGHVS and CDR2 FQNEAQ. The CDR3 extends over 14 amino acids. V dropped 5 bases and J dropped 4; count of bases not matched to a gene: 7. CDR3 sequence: CASSPIGQAYGYTF. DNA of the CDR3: TGTGCCAGCAGCCCGATCGGACAGGCCTATGGCTACACCTTC.

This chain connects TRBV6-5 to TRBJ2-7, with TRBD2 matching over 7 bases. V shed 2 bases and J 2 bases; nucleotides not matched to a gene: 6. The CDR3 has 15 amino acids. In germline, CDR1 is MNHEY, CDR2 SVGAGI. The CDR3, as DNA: TGTGCCAGCAGTTACCGGGGGGTCTCACCCTACGAGCAGTACTTC. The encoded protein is CASSYRGVSPYEQYF.

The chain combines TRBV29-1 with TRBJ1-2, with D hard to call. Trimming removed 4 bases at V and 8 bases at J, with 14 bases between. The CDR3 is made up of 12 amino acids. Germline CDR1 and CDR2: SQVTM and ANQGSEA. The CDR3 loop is CSVVRASLGYTF. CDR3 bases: TGCAGCGTTGTTAGGGCCTCCCTGGGCTACACCTTC.

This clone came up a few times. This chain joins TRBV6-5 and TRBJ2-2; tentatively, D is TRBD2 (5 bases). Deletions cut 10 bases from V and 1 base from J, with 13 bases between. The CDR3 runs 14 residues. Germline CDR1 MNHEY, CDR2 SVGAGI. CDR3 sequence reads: CATSSWVNTGELFF. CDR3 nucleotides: TGTGCCACCTCTAGCTGGGTGAACACCGGGGAGCTGTTTTTT.

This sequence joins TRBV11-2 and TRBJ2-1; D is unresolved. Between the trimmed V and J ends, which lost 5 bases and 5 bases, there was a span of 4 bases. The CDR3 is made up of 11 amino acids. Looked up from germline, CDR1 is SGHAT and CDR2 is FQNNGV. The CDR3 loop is CASSAHNEQFF. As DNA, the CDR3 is TGTGCCAGCAGCGCCCACAATGAGCAGTTCTTC.

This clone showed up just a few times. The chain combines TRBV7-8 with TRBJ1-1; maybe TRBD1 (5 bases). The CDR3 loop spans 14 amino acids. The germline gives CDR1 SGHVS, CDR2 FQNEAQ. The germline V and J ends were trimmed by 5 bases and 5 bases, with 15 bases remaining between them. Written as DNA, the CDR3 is TGTGCCAGCAGCCAAATAGAGGGGCGGACTGAAGCTTTCTTT. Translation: CASSQIEGRTEAFF.

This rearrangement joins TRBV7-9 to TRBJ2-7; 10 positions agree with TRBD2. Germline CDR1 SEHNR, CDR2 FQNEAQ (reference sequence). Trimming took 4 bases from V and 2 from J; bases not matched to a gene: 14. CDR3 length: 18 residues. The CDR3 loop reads CASSSSVGGLAATYEQYF. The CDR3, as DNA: TGTGCCAGCAGCTCTAGTGTGGGTGGACTAGCGGCTACCTACGAGCAGTACTTC. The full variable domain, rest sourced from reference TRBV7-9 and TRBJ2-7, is DTGVSQNPRHKITKRGQNVTFRCDPISEHNRLYWYRQTLGQGPEFLTYFQNEAQLEKSRLLSDRFSAERPKGSFSTLEIQRTEQGDSAMYLCASSSSVGGLAATYEQYFGPGTRLTVT.

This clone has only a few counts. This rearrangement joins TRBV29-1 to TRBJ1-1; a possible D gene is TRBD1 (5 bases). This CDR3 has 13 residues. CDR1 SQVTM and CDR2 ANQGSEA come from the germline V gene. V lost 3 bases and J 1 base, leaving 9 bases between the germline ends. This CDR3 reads CSVDRQTNTEAFF. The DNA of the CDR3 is TGCAGCGTTGATCGACAGACGAACACTGAAGCTTTCTTT. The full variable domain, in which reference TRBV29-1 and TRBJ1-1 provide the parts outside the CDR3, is SAVISQKPSRDICQRGTSLTIQCQVDSQVTMMFWYRQQPGQSLTLIATANQGSEATYESGFVIDKFPISRPNLTFSTLTVSNMSPEDSSIYLCSVDRQTNTEAFFGQGTRLTVV.

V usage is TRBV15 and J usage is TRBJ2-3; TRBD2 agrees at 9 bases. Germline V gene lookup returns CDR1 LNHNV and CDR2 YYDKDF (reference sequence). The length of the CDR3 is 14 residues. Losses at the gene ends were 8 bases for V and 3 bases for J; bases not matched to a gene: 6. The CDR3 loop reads CATSREGPTDTQYF. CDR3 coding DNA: TGTGCCACCTCGCGGGAGGGCCCGACAGATACGCAGTATTTT.